This is a list of T cell receptor beta chains from one sample in a study of blood T cell repertoires in COVID-19. The data were produced by immunoSEQ multiplex PCR, yet TCRdb's version contains in-frame clones alone and is incomplete. The sample carries tens of thousands of clones, 89% recorded once. Sequencing was carried out using peripheral blood. Receptors were obtained from a woman between 50 and 59 years old with active COVID-19. The CDR3 runs from the conserved cysteine through the conserved F or W. D genes are given only for firm matches. Some rows mark clone size as missing; the rest say once, few, many or name a class of expanded clone.

d_gene	v_gene	j_gene	abundance	CDR3aa	CDR3nt
NA	TRBV29-1	TRBJ1-5	NA	CSVRTGDQPQHF	TGCAGCGTTCGGACGGGGGATCAGCCCCAGCATTTT
NA	TRBV16	TRBJ1-6	NA	CASSQSRPPAGSPLHF	TGTGCCAGCAGCCAATCGCGGCCCCCCGCCGGCTCACCCCTCCACTTT
NA	TRBV10-2	TRBJ1-1	NA	CASRRGNTEAFF	TGCGCCAGTCGCAGGGGGAACACTGAAGCTTTCTTT
TRBD2	TRBV5-6	TRBJ2-7	NA	CASSLGASGQKYEQYF	TGTGCCAGCAGCTTGGGGGCTAGCGGACAAAAGTACGAGCAGTACTTC
NA	TRBV4-1	TRBJ2-1	few	CASSSRTRGGYNEQFF	TGCGCCAGCAGCAGCAGGACAAGGGGGGGTTACAATGAGCAGTTCTTC
NA	TRBV3-1/TRBV3-2	TRBJ1-1	NA	CASSRRDTPSRERF	TGTGCCAGCAGCCGCCGGGACACCCCGTCGAGAGAGCGCTTT
NA	TRBV19	TRBJ1-1	NA	CASSTGSLGAEAFF	TGTGCCAGTAGTACGGGATCCTTGGGAGCTGAAGCTTTCTTT
NA	TRBV6-5	TRBJ2-7	NA	CASSYSTGPNSYEQYF	TGTGCCAGCAGTTACTCGACAGGTCCCAACTCCTACGAGCAGTACTTC
TRBD1	TRBV2	TRBJ2-7	NA	CASNGQGVNEQYF	TGTGCCAGCAATGGACAGGGGGTGAACGAGCAGTACTTC
NA	TRBV6-2/TRBV6-3	TRBJ2-3	once	CASSYPEKEVSDTQYF	TGTGCCAGCAGTTACCCGGAGAAGGAGGTTTCAGATACGCAGTATTTT
TRBD2	TRBV24-1	TRBJ2-1	NA	CATSDSREAEQFF	TGTGCCACCAGTGATTCACGGGAGGCAGAGCAGTTCTTC
TRBD2	TRBV10-1	TRBJ2-6	NA	CASSPPGGGPGANVLTF	TGCGCCAGCAGCCCCCCCGGGGGGGGGCCAGGGGCCAACGTCCTGACTTTC
NA	TRBV30	TRBJ1-6	NA	CAWRDNRAPLHF	TGTGCCTGGAGGGATAACAGGGCGCCCCTCCACTTT
TRBD1	TRBV19	TRBJ1-6	once	CASRRDRGGFNSPLHF	TGTGCCAGTAGGCGGGACAGAGGAGGATTTAATTCACCCCTCCACTTT
NA	TRBV6-1	TRBJ1-3	once	CASSEGYSGGNTIYF	TGTGCCAGCAGTGAAGGGTACAGCGGAGGAAACACCATATATTTT
TRBD1	TRBV5-1	TRBJ1-4	NA	CASSKGGANEKLFF	TGCGCCAGCAGCAAAGGGGGCGCTAATGAAAAACTGTTTTTT
TRBD1	TRBV10-3	TRBJ2-2	once	CAISGTGGIDTGELFF	TGTGCCATCAGTGGGACAGGGGGCATAGACACCGGGGAGCTGTTTTTT
NA	TRBV19	TRBJ1-2	NA	CASSSSRVNYGYTF	TGTGCCAGTAGTTCGTCGCGGGTAAACTATGGCTACACCTTC
TRBD1	TRBV18	TRBJ1-1	NA	CASSPGTVGTEAFF	TGTGCCAGCTCCCCCGGGACAGTTGGCACTGAAGCTTTCTTT
TRBD2	TRBV5-1	TRBJ2-7	NA	CASSLGAGGFHEQYF	TGCGCCAGCAGCTTGGGTGCGGGAGGGTTTCACGAGCAGTACTTC
NA	TRBV19	TRBJ1-4	NA	CASSIKAAQRGNEKLFF	TGTGCCAGTAGTATAAAGGCCGCGCAGAGGGGGAATGAAAAACTGTTTTTT
TRBD1	TRBV5-1	TRBJ1-2	NA	CASSPDRDSLYGYTF	TGCGCCAGCAGCCCGGATAGGGACAGTCTCTATGGCTACACCTTC
TRBD1	TRBV18	TRBJ1-2	NA	CASSPGQVTNYGYTF	TGTGCCAGCTCACCTGGACAGGTTACTAACTATGGCTACACCTTC
TRBD1	TRBV23-1	TRBJ2-3	NA	CASSQYWGIQGECTDTQYF	TGCGCCAGCAGTCAATATTGGGGAATACAGGGGGAGTGCACAGATACGCAGTATTTT
NA	TRBV5-6	TRBJ1-4	NA	CASSSGFGGKTTNEKLFF	TGTGCCAGCAGCTCTGGGTTTGGGGGGAAAACAACTAATGAAAAACTGTTTTTT
NA	TRBV28	TRBJ1-1	NA	CASSLQNTEAFF	TGTGCCAGCAGTTTACAGAACACTGAAGCTTTCTTT
NA	TRBV6-1	TRBJ1-3	NA	CASSEALRGVGGNTIYF	TGTGCCAGCAGTGAAGCGCTTCGCGGGGTCGGTGGAAACACCATATATTTT
TRBD2	TRBV27	TRBJ2-3	once	CASSPPSVRLAGSTDTQYF	TGTGCCAGCAGTCCCCCCTCCGTCCGACTAGCGGGAAGCACAGATACGCAGTATTTT
TRBD2	TRBV9	TRBJ2-7	NA	CASSPSGSYEQYF	TGTGCCAGCTCTCCTAGCGGGAGTTACGAGCAGTACTTC
NA	TRBV27	TRBJ2-7	NA	CASSREALAFSYEQYF	TGTGCCAGCAGCAGGGAGGCCCTAGCGTTTTCCTACGAGCAGTACTTC
NA	TRBV27	TRBJ2-7	NA	CASSLVDGRQYF	TGTGCCAGCAGTTTAGTGGACGGGAGGCAGTACTTC
NA	TRBV3-1/TRBV3-2	TRBJ1-2	NA	CASSQDGSPTGSYGYTF	TGTGCCAGCAGCCAAGATGGTAGTCCGACGGGAAGCTATGGCTACACCTTC
TRBD1	TRBV27	TRBJ1-5	NA	CASSVTGGWSGQPQHF	TGTGCCAGCAGTGTAACAGGGGGCTGGTCAGGTCAGCCCCAGCATTTT
NA	TRBV5-1	TRBJ1-6	few	CASSLPSSGLDSPLHF	TGCGCCAGCAGCTTGCCCTCCTCAGGGCTGGATTCACCCCTCCACTTT
TRBD1	TRBV2	TRBJ1-2	NA	CASRGGGQEYGYTF	TGTGCCAGCCGTGGCGGGGGACAGGAGTATGGCTACACCTTC
TRBD1	TRBV10-2	TRBJ1-2	NA	CASSETTGVGGYTF	TGCGCCAGCAGTGAGACGACAGGGGTTGGTGGCTACACCTTC
TRBD1	TRBV6-2/TRBV6-3	TRBJ1-2	NA	CASSRNLPGQGTYGYTF	TGTGCCAGCAGCCGAAACCTCCCGGGACAGGGAACCTATGGCTACACCTTC
NA	TRBV2	TRBJ1-3	NA	CASTPWGGALSGNTIYF	TGTGCCAGCACCCCCTGGGGGGGCGCGCTCTCTGGAAACACCATATATTTT
TRBD1	TRBV7-9	TRBJ1-4	NA	CASSMTGVGEKLFF	TGTGCCAGCAGCATGACAGGGGTTGGGGAAAAACTGTTTTTT
NA	TRBV19	TRBJ1-2	NA	CASSIGQRLNYGYTF	TGTGCCAGTAGCATAGGACAGAGATTAAACTATGGCTACACCTTC
TRBD1	TRBV4-2	TRBJ2-2	NA	CASTSGGRGGELFF	TGTGCCAGCACCTCAGGGGGCCGGGGCGGGGAGCTGTTTTTT
TRBD1	TRBV19	TRBJ1-1	NA	CASRNDRGRPNTEAFF	TGTGCCAGTAGAAACGACAGGGGGAGGCCGAACACTGAAGCTTTCTTT
TRBD2	TRBV25-1	TRBJ2-5	NA	CASSESPTSGRETQYF	TGTGCCAGCAGTGAATCCCCGACTAGCGGGAGGGAGACCCAGTACTTC
TRBD1	TRBV4-1	TRBJ1-2	NA	CASGTAPGYTF	TGCGCCAGCGGGACAGCCCCAGGCTACACCTTC
TRBD1	TRBV4-1	TRBJ1-1	NA	CASFSGGTEAFF	TGCGCCAGCTTCTCAGGGGGCACTGAAGCTTTCTTT
NA	TRBV7-3	TRBJ2-5	NA	CASSLGKGNVDQYF	TGTGCCAGCAGCTTAGGGAAGGGGAATGTGGACCAGTACTTC
NA	TRBV3-1/TRBV3-2	TRBJ2-7	NA	CASSPRGAYEQYF	TGTGCCAGCAGCCCAAGAGGTGCCTACGAGCAGTACTTC
NA	TRBV9	TRBJ1-2	NA	CASSGYRVNYGYTF	TGTGCCAGCAGCGGATACAGGGTTAACTATGGCTACACCTTC
NA	TRBV7-6	TRBJ2-5	NA	CASTPTRHRVGETQYF	TGTGCCAGCACCCCGACGAGACACAGGGTGGGAGAGACCCAGTACTTC
TRBD2	TRBV5-4	TRBJ2-1	NA	CASSLDEGGVYNEQFF	TGTGCCAGCAGCTTGGACGAGGGAGGGGTCTACAATGAGCAGTTCTTC
TRBD2	TRBV6-6	TRBJ2-5	NA	CASMPSGRGETQYF	TGTGCCAGCATGCCCAGCGGGAGGGGGGAGACCCAGTACTTC
TRBD1	TRBV18	TRBJ2-7	NA	CASSSQGAHSYEQYF	TGTGCCAGCTCATCACAGGGGGCCCATTCCTACGAGCAGTACTTC
TRBD1	TRBV20-1	TRBJ1-5	NA	CSASGQGVGQPQHF	TGCAGTGCTAGTGGACAGGGGGTCGGTCAGCCCCAGCATTTT